The TCR beta chain under discussion was sequenced for a study of regulatory T cells in long-lasting Graves disease. With iRepertoire HTBI primers and Arm-PCR of CDR3 regions, TCR beta libraries were built. TCRdb itself ran the multiplex PCR reads through MiXCR, one entry per CDR3 protein. The sample holds around 480,000 distinct CDR3 sequences, roughly 16% seen once. Described time point: newly diagnosed GD, antithyroid drugs for less than 3 months. PBMCs provided the RNA from which the TCR library was made. This CDR3 has 12 amino acids. V was cut by 11 bases and J by 4 bases, with 15 bases left in between. Germline values: CDR1 MDHEN, CDR2 SYDVKM. This clonotype was counted many times. Antigen: not known. Study-level findings and limits: Persistent Graves' disease cases displayed lower TCR diversity than newly diagnosed ones.

The same sample was also used in a study of T cells in Graves' hyperthyroidism and ophthalmopathy. That work contributes: Ophthalmopathy and stable hyperthyroidism were separated by a 13 V-J model.

The input for sequencing was peripheral blood mononuclear cells (PBMCs), taken at new diagnosis, from a patient treated with antithyroid drugs. The chain links TRBV28 to TRBJ2-7; a weak D match, TRBD2 (6 bases). This TCR was recovered from a man aged 35-49 years with Graves disease. This chain's CDR3 is CAARGLLYEQYF. The CDR3 DNA is TGTGCCGCTAGGGGACTTCTTTACGAGCAGTACTTC.